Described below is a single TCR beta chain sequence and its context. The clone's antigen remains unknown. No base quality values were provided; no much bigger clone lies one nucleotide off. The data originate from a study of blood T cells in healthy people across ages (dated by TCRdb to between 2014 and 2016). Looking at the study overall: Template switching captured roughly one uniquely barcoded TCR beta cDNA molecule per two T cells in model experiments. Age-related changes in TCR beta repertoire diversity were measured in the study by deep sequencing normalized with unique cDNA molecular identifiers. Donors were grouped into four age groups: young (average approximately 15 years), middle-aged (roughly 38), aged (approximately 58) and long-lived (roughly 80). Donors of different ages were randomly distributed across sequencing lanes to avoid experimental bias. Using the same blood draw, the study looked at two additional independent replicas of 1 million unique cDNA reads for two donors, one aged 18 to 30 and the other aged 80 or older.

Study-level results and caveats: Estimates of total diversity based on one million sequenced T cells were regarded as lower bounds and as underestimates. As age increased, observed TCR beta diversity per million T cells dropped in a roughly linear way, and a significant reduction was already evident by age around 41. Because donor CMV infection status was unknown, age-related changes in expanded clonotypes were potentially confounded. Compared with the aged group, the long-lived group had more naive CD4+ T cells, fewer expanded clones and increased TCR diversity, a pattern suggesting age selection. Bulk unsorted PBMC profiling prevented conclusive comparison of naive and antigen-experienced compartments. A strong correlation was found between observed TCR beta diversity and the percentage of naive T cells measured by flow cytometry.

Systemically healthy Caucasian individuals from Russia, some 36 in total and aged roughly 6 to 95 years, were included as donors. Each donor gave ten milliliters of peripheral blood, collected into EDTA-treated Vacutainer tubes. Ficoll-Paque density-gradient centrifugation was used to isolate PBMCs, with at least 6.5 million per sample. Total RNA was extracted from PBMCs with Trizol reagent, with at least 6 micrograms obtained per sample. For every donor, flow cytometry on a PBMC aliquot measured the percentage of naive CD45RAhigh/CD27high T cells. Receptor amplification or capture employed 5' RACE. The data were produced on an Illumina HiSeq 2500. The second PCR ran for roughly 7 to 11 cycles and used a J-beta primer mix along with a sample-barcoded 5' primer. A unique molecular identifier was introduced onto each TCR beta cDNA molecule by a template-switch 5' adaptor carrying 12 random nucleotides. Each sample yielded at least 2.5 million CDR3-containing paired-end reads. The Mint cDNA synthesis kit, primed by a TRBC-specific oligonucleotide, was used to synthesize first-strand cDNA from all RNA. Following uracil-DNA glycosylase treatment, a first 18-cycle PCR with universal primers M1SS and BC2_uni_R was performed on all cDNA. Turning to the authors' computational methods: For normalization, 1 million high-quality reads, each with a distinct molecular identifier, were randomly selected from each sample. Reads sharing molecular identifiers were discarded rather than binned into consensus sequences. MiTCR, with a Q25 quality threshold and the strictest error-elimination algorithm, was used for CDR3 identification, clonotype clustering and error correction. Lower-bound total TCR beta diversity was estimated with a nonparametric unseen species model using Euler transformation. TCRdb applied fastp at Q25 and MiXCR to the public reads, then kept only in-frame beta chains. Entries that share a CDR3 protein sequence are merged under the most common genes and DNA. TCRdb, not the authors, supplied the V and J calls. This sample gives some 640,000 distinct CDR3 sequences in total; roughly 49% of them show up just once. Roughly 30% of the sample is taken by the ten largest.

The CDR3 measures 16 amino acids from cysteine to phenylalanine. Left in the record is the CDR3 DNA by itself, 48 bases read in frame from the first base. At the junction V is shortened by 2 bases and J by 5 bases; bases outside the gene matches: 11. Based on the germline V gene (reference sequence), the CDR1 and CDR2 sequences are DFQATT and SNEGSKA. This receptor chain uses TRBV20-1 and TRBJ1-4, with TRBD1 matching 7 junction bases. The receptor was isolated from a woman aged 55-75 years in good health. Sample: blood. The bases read TGCAGTGCTAGACCCCCGGGGGGGACAGTCAATGAAAAACTGTTTTTT. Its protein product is CSARPPGGTVNEKLFF.